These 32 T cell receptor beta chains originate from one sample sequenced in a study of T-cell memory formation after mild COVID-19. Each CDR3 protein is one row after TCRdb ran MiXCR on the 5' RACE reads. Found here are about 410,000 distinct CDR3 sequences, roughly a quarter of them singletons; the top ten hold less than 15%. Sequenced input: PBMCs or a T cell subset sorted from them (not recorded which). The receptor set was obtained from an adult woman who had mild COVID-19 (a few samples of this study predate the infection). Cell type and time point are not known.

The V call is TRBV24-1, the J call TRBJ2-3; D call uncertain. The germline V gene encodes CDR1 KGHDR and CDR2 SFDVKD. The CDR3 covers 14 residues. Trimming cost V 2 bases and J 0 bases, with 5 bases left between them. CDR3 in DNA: TGTGCCACCAGTGATTCACTTAGCACAGATACGCAGTATTTT. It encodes CATSDSLSTDTQYF.

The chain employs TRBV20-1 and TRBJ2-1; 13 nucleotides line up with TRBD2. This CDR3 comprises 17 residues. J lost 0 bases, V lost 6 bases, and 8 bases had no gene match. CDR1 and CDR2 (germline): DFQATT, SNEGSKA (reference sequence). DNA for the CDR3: TGCAGTGCCTGGACTAGCGGGAGCCCCCTCTCCTACAATGAGCAGTTCTTC. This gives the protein CSAWTSGSPLSYNEQFF.

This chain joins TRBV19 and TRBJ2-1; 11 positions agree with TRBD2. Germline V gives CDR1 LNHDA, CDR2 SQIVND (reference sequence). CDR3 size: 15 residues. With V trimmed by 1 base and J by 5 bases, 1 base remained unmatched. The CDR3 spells CASSIGLAGHNEQFF. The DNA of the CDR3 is TGTGCCAGTAGTATAGGACTAGCGGGACACAATGAGCAGTTCTTC.

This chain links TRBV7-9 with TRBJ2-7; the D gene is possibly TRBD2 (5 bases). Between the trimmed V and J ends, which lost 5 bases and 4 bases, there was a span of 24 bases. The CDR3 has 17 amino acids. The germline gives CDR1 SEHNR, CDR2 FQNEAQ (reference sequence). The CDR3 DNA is TGTGCCAGCAGCCCTAAGGATAGAGGGCCGAACTTGTACGAGCAGTACTTC. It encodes CASSPKDRGPNLYEQYF.

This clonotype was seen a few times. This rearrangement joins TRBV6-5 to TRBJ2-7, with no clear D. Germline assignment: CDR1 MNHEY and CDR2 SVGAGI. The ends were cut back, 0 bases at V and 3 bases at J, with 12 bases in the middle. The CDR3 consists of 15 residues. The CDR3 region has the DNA TGTGCCAGCAGTTACTCGGGCAGCTCGCACTACGAGCAGTACTTC. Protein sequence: CASSYSGSSHYEQYF.

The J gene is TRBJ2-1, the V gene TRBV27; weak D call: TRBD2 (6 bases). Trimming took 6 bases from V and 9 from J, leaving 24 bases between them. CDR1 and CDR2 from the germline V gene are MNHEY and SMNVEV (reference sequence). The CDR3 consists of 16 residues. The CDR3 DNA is TGTGCCAGCAGGCCCGGTACAGGAGGGCCAGTGGGTGAGCAGTTCTTC. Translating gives CASRPGTGGPVGEQFF.

DNA of the CDR3: TGTGCCAGTAGTATTGCCGGGACAGGGACTGAAGCTTTCTTT. It translates to CASSIAGTGTEAFF. V is TRBV19 and J is TRBJ1-1; 9 positions agree with TRBD1. V dropped 3 bases and J dropped 5; count of bases not matched to a gene: 4. This CDR3 is built from 14 residues. CDR1 is LNHDA and CDR2 is SQIVND in the germline V gene (reference sequence).

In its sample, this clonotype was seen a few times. DNA for the CDR3: TGTGCCAGCAGCCCCACCGGGACTCCAGTAGGTGGCTACACCTTC. Translation gives CASSPTGTPVGGYTF. The rearrangement joins TRBV9 to TRBJ1-2, with D maybe TRBD1 (5 bases). Trimming took off 4 bases at V and 7 bases at J, with 20 bases between the two ends. CDR3 length: 15 amino acids. The germline V gene encodes CDR1 SGDLS and CDR2 YYNGEE.

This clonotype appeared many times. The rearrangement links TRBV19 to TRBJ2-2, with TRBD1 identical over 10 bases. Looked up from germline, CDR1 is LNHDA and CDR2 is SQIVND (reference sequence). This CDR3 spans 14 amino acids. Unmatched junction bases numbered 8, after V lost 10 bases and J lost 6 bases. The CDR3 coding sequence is TGTGCCACTCGTGGGACAGGGGTCGCCGGGGAGCTGTTTTTT. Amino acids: CATRGTGVAGELFF.

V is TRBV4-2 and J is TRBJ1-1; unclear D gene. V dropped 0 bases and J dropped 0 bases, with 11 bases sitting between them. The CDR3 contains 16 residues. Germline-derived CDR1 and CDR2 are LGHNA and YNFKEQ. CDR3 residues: CASSQDRLGMNTEAFF. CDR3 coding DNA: TGTGCCAGCAGCCAAGATCGTCTGGGAATGAACACTGAAGCTTTCTTT.

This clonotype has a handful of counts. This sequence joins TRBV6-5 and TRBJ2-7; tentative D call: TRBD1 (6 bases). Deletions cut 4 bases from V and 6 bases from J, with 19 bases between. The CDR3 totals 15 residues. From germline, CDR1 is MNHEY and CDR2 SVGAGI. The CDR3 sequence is CASSSTDSPLFEQYF. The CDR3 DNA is TGTGCCAGCAGTTCCACGGACAGCCCGCTCTTCGAGCAGTACTTC.

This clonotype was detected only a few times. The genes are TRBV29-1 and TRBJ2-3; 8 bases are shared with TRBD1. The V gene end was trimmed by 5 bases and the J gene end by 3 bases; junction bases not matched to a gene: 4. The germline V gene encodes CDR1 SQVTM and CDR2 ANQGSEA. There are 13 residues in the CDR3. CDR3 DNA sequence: TGCAGCGTTCCCGGGACAGGAACAGATACGCAGTATTTT. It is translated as CSVPGTGTDTQYF.

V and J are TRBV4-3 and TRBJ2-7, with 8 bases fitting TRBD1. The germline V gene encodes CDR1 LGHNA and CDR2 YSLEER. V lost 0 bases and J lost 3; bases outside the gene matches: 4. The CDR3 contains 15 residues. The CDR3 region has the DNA TGCGCCAGCAGCCAAGAGACAGGGGCAATCTACGAGCAGTACTTC. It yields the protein CASSQETGAIYEQYF.

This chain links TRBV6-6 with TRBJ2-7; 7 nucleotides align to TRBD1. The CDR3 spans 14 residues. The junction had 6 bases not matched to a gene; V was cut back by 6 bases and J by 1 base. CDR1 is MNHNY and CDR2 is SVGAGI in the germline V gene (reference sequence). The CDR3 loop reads CASSQDRVSYEQYF. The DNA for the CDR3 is TGTGCCAGCAGCCAAGACAGGGTTTCCTACGAGCAGTACTTC.

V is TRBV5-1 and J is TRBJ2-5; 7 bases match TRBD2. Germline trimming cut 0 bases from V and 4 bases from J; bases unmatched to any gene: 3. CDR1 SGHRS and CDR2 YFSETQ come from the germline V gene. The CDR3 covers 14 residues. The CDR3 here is CASSLDTSAETQYF. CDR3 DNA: TGCGCCAGCAGCTTGGATACTAGCGCAGAGACCCAGTACTTC.

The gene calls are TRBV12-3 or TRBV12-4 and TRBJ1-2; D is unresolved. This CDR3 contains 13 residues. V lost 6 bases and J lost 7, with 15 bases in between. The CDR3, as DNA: TGTGCCAGCAGCCCCGGATCAGGTCGTGGCTACACCTTC. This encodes CASSPGSGRGYTF.

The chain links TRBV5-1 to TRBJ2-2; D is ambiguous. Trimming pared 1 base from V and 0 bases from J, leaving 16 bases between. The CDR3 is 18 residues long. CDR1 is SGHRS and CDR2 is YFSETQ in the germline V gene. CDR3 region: CASSLNANISPNTGELFF. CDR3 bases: TGCGCCAGCAGCTTGAACGCTAACATATCCCCGAACACCGGGGAGCTGTTTTTT.

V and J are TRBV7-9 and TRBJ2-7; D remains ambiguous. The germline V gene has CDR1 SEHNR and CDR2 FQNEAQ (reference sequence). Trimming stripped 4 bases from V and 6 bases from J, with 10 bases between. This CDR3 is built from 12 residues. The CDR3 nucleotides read TGTGCCAGCAGCTCTACCCCGTTCGAGCAGTACTTC. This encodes CASSSTPFEQYF.

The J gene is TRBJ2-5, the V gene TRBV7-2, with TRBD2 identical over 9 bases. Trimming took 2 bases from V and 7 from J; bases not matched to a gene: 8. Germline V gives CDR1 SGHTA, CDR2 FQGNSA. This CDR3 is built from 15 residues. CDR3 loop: CASSLLIAGVGTQYF. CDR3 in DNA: TGTGCCAGCAGCTTACTAATAGCGGGAGTGGGGACCCAGTACTTC.

The CDR3 region has the DNA TGTGCCAGCAGCCGGGGACAGGGAGCTAACTATGGCTACACCTTC. Its protein product is CASSRGQGANYGYTF. V gene TRBV12-3 or TRBV12-4 combines with J gene TRBJ1-2; 9 nucleotides match TRBD1. The CDR3 extends over 15 amino acids. V lost 6 bases and J lost 0; bases outside the gene matches: 5.

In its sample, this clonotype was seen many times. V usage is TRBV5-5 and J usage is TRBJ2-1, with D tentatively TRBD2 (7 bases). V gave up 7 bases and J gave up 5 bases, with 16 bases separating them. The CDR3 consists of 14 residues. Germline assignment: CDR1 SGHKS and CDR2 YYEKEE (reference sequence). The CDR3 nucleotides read TGTGCCAGCGGGGGGGGGCTAGTTGACAATGAGCAGTTCTTC. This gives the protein CASGGGLVDNEQFF.

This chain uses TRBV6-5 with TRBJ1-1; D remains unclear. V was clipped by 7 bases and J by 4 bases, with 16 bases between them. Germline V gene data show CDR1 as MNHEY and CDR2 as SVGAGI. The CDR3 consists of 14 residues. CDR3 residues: CASTNPPGSTEAFF. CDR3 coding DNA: TGTGCCAGCACCAACCCCCCGGGCAGCACTGAAGCTTTCTTT.

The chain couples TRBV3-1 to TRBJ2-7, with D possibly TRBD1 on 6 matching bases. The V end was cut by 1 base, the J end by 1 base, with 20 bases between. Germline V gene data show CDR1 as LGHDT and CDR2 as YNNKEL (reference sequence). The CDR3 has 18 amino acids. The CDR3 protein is CASSQAGANRGVSYEQYF. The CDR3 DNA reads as TGTGCCAGCAGCCAAGCAGGGGCAAATAGAGGCGTATCCTACGAGCAGTACTTC.

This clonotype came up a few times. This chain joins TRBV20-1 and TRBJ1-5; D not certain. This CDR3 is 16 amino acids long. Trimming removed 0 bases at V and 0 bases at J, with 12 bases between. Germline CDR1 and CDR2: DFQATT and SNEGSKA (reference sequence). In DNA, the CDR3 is TGCAGTGCTAGAGAGATCGACGTGTATAGCAATCAGCCCCAGCATTTT. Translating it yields CSAREIDVYSNQPQHF.

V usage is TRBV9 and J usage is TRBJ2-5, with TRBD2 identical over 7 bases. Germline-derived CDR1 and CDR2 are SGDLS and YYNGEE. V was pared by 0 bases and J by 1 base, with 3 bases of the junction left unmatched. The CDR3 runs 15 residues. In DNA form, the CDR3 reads TGTGCCAGCAGCGTAGAGGCTAGCGGCCAAGAGACCCAGTACTTC. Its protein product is CASSVEASGQETQYF.

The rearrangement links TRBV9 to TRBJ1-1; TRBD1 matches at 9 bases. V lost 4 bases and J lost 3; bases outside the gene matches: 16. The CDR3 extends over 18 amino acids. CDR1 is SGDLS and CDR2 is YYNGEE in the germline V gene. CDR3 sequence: CASSLTTGGSFLDTEAFF. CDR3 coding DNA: TGTGCCAGCAGCTTAACGACAGGGGGTAGTTTTCTGGACACTGAAGCTTTCTTT. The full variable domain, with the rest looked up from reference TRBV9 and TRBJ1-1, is DSGVTQTPKHLITATGQRVTLRCSPRSGDLSVYWYQQSLDQGLQFLIQYYNGEERAKGNILERFSAQQFPDLHSELNLSSLELGDSALYFCASSLTTGGSFLDTEAFFGQGTRLTVV.

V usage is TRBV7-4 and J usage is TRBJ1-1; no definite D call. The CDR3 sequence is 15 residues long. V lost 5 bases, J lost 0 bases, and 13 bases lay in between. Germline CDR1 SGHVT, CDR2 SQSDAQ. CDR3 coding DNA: TGTGCCAGCAGCCTAACGGGGTTCATGAACACTGAAGCTTTCTTT. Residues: CASSLTGFMNTEAFF.

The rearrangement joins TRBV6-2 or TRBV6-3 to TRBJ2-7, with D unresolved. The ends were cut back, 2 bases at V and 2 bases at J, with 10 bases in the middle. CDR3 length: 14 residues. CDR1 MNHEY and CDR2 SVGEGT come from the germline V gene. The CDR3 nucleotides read TGTGCCAGCAGTTACCCCGAGCGCACCTACGAGCAGTACTTC. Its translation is CASSYPERTYEQYF.

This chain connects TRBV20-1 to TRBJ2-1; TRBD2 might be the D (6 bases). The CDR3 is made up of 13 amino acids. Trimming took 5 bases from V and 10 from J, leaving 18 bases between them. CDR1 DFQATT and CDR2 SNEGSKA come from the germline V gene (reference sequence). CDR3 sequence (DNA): TGCAGTGCTGAAAGCCTCGGGAGTTGGGAGCAGTTCTTC. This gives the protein CSAESLGSWEQFF.

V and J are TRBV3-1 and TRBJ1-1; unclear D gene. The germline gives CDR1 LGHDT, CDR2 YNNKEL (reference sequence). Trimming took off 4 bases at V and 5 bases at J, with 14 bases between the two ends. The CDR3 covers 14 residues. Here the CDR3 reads CASSLIGGTTEAFF. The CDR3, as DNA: TGTGCCAGCAGCCTCATTGGAGGTACGACTGAAGCTTTCTTT.

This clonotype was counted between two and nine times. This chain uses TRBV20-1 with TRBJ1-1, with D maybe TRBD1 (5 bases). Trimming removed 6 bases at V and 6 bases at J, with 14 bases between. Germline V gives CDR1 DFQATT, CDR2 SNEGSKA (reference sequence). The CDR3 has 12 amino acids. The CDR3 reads CSAAGTRPEAFF. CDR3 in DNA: TGCAGTGCCGCCGGGACCCGGCCTGAAGCTTTCTTT.

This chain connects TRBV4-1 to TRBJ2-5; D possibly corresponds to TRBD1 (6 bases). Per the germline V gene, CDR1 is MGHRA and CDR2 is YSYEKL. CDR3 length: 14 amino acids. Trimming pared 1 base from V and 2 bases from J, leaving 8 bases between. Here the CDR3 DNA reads TGCGCCAGCAGCCAAGCAAGGGGGCAAGAGACCCAGTACTTC. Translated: CASSQARGQETQYF.